The 21 T cell receptor beta chains given below trace back to one sample, sequenced in a study of control samples from healthy donors and cancer patients. The method was immunoSEQ multiplex PCR; TCRdb's version includes in-frame clones alone and lacks a portion of them. The top ten clones hold 2.9% of a sample with under 150,000 clones, about 87% of them seen once. The sample comprised blood. The receptors shown here come from a man aged 55 to 70 in good health.

V usage is TRBV5-1 and J usage is TRBJ1-2; D might be TRBD1 (6 bases). Trimming left V 4 bases short and J 4 bases short, with 17 bases between. The V gene's germline CDR1 is SGHRS and CDR2 YFSETQ. The CDR3 covers 15 residues. In DNA, the CDR3 is TGCGCCAGCAGCGTGAGACAGGACGTCGGCTATGGCTACACCTTC. It codes for CASSVRQDVGYGYTF.

Here the CDR3 DNA reads TGTGCCACCATGGACCGGGTCACCTACGAGCAGTACTTC. Its translation: CATMDRVTYEQYF. This sequence joins TRBV27 and TRBJ2-7; D not resolved. CDR1 and CDR2 from the germline V gene are MNHEY and SMNVEV (reference sequence). The ends were cut back, 10 bases at V and 2 bases at J, with 15 bases in the middle. The CDR3 is 13 residues long.

This chain links TRBV7-3 with TRBJ2-7; perhaps TRBD2 as D (5 bases). Trimming removed 5 bases from V and 0 bases from J, with 17 bases in between. The CDR3 length is 16 residues. Germline loops: CDR1 SGHTA, CDR2 FQGTGA. This CDR3 reads CASSPTDGELSYEQYF. CDR3 nucleotides: TGTGCCAGCAGCCCAACTGACGGGGAACTCTCCTACGAGCAGTACTTC.

The chain couples TRBV4-1 to TRBJ2-3, with TRBD2 matching over 10 bases. In germline, CDR1 is MGHRA, CDR2 YSYEKL. Losses at the gene ends were 3 bases for V and 7 bases for J; bases not matched to a gene: 7. The CDR3 covers 15 residues. Written as DNA, the CDR3 is TGCGCCAGCAGCCACTCGCCTAGCGGGGGATATACGCAGTATTTT. It encodes CASSHSPSGGYTQYF.

V and J are TRBV6-4 and TRBJ1-5; D might be TRBD1 (5 bases). Per germline, CDR1 MRHNA and CDR2 SNTAGT. The ends were cut back, 7 bases at V and 0 bases at J, with 13 bases in the middle. CDR3 size: 15 residues. This chain's CDR3 is CASNRNVDSNQPQHF. The CDR3 region has the DNA TGTGCCAGCAACAGGAACGTAGATAGCAATCAGCCCCAGCATTTT.

V usage is TRBV29-1 and J usage is TRBJ2-3; D is perhaps TRBD1 or TRBD2 (6 bases each). Germline V gives CDR1 SQVTM, CDR2 ANQGSEA. Trimming stripped 4 bases from V and 1 base from J, with 15 bases between. CDR3 length: 15 amino acids. DNA for the CDR3: TGCAGCGTTGCTAGGGGGGCTGTTGGCACAGATACGCAGTATTTT. Translating gives CSVARGAVGTDTQYF.

V usage is TRBV3-1 (or the pseudogene TRBV3-2) and J usage is TRBJ2-5; unclear D gene. The ends were cut back, 1 base at V and 5 bases at J, with 2 bases in the middle. Germline-derived CDR1 and CDR2 are LGHDT and YNNKEL (reference sequence). The CDR3 contains 11 residues. DNA for the CDR3: TGTGCCAGCAGCCAAGTGGAGACCCAGTACTTC. Translated, it gives CASSQVETQYF.

The genes are TRBV5-4 and TRBJ1-1; TRBD1 is a possible D gene (5 bases). CDR3 length: 15 amino acids. CDR1 and CDR2 from the germline V gene are SGHNT and YYREEE (reference sequence). V lost 3 bases, J lost 0 bases, and 12 bases lay in between. CDR3 sequence reads: CASSSRDFMNTEAFF. The DNA for the CDR3 is TGTGCCAGCAGCTCCAGGGACTTCATGAACACTGAAGCTTTCTTT.

The J gene is TRBJ2-1, the V gene TRBV4-3; D might be TRBD1 or TRBD2, each matching 5 bases. The CDR3 runs to 16 residues. Germline CDR1 reads LGHNA; CDR2 reads YSLEER. The V end was cut by 0 bases, the J end by 9 bases, with 18 bases between. The CDR3 bases are TGCGCCAGCAGCCAAGATTTCAGCGGAAGGACAATTGAGCAGTTCTTC. This codes for CASSQDFSGRTIEQFF.

The chain couples TRBV3-1 (or the pseudogene TRBV3-2) to TRBJ2-1, with D perhaps matching TRBD1 or TRBD2 (5 bases each). CDR1 LGHDT and CDR2 YNNKEL come from the germline V gene (reference sequence). The CDR3 is 15 amino acids. Trimming left V 5 bases short and J 6 bases short, with 17 bases between. CDR3 protein: CASSSRDAAFNEQFF. CDR3 DNA: TGTGCCAGCAGCTCCCGGGACGCAGCATTCAATGAGCAGTTCTTC.

J is TRBJ1-6 and V is TRBV28, with 8 bases that match TRBD1. This CDR3 is built from 15 residues. The trim removed 5 bases at V and 7 bases at J, leaving 7 bases unmatched. Germline assignment: CDR1 MDHEN and CDR2 SYDVKM. This chain's CDR3 is CASSRADRANSPLHF. DNA of the CDR3: TGTGCCAGCAGTCGCGCGGACAGGGCAAATTCACCCCTCCACTTT.

The chain joins TRBV11-2 to TRBJ2-7, with a weak D call TRBD2 (6 bases). Germline CDR1 SGHAT, CDR2 FQNNGV. CDR3 length: 14 residues. V lost 1 base and J lost 2, with 9 bases in between. The CDR3 loop is CASSLVGGAYEQYF. The CDR3 bases are TGTGCCAGCAGCTTAGTCGGAGGGGCCTACGAGCAGTACTTC.

This clone was seen a few times. The chain uses TRBV4-3 and TRBJ1-4, with unresolved D. CDR1 and CDR2 from the germline V gene are LGHNA and YSLEER. The V end lost 2 bases, the J end lost 7 bases, and 14 bases lay between the germline ends. This CDR3 comprises 15 residues. In nucleotides, the CDR3 is TGCGCCAGCAGCCAAACGACGATAGGAGGTGAAAAACTGTTTTTT. Translating gives CASSQTTIGGEKLFF.

The CDR3 DNA reads as TGTGCCAGTAGCTCGGGGGCTTACGACGAGCAGTACTTC. Translation gives CASSSGAYDEQYF. J is TRBJ2-7 and V is TRBV19; D might be TRBD1 or TRBD2, each matching 6 bases. In germline, CDR1 is LNHDA, CDR2 SQIVND (reference sequence). The CDR3 length is 13 residues. The V end lost 6 bases, the J end lost 5 bases, and 14 bases lay between the germline ends.

This sequence joins TRBV6-1 and TRBJ1-5; D is ambiguous. This CDR3 spans 14 amino acids. Germline V gene sequence: CDR1 MNHNS, CDR2 SASEGT. The germline V and J ends were trimmed by 2 bases and 3 bases, with 8 bases remaining between them. CDR3 sequence: CASSESTYNQPQHF. CDR3 in DNA: TGTGCCAGCAGTGAAAGCACCTACAATCAGCCCCAGCATTTT.

The chain uses TRBV4-1 and TRBJ1-1; D may be TRBD1 (5 bases). The germline V and J ends were trimmed by 2 bases and 1 base, with 11 bases remaining between them. Germline values: CDR1 MGHRA, CDR2 YSYEKL. The CDR3 runs to 15 residues. CDR3 coding DNA: TGCGCCAGCAGCCAACTCTCTACAGGGAACACTGAAGCTTTCTTT. Translation: CASSQLSTGNTEAFF.

In its sample, this clone was seen a few times. The rearrangement links TRBV5-1 to TRBJ1-1, with 9 bases matching TRBD1. Germline CDR1 and CDR2: SGHRS and YFSETQ. The CDR3 is 16 amino acids. V shed 4 bases and J 0 bases; nucleotides not matched to a gene: 7. This CDR3 reads CASSGGTGLMNTEAFF. The CDR3 DNA follows: TGCGCCAGCAGCGGAGGGACAGGGTTAATGAACACTGAAGCTTTCTTT. Supplemented by reference TRBV5-1 and TRBJ1-1, the full variable domain reads KAGVTQTPRYLIKTRGQQVTLSCSPISGHRSVSWYQQTPGQGLQFLFEYFSETQRNKGNFPGRFSGRQFSNSRSEMNVSTLELGDSALYLCASSGGTGLMNTEAFFGQGTRLTVV.

The V and J genes are TRBV7-2 and TRBJ2-1; D may be TRBD1 (5 bases). This CDR3 contains 15 residues. The V gene's germline CDR1 is SGHTA and CDR2 FQGNSA. The V gene lost 1 base and the J gene lost 6 bases, with 13 bases spanning the gap. CDR3 region: CASSLDRSRGNEQFF. In DNA form, the CDR3 reads TGTGCCAGCAGCTTAGACAGGTCCCGTGGCAATGAGCAGTTCTTC. The variable domain in full, completed from reference TRBV7-2 and TRBJ2-1, reads GAGVSQSPSNKVTEKGKDVELRCDPISGHTALYWYRQSLGQGLEFLIYFQGNSAPDKSGLPSDRFSAERTGGSVSTLTIQRTQQEDSAVYLCASSLDRSRGNEQFFGPGTRLTVL.

The chain recombines TRBV9 with TRBJ2-2; D is possibly TRBD1 or TRBD2 (6 bases each). Germline values: CDR1 SGDLS, CDR2 YYNGEE. Trimming stripped 4 bases from V and 4 bases from J, with 20 bases between. The CDR3 runs to 17 residues. The CDR3: CASSPRSEGGRTGELFF. The CDR3 DNA sequence: TGTGCCAGCAGCCCCCGCTCGGAAGGGGGGCGCACCGGGGAGCTGTTTTTT.

The chain combines TRBV5-1 with TRBJ2-7, with D unclear. The CDR3 sequence is 12 residues long. V shed 4 bases and J shed 6 bases, with 11 bases lying between them. Germline V gives CDR1 SGHRS, CDR2 YFSETQ. DNA of the CDR3: TGCGCCAGCAGCCGACGGTCAGGCGAGCAGTACTTC. This sequence encodes CASSRRSGEQYF.

The chain has TRBV4-3 and TRBJ2-1; TRBD2 agrees at 8 bases. This CDR3 is built from 18 residues. With 4 bases clipped from V and 0 bases from J, the junction kept 11 bases outside the gene matches. The germline CDR1 and CDR2 sequences are LGHNA and YSLEER. CDR3 bases: TGCGCCAGCAGCCGGATCAAGACCGGGACTAGCTCCTACAATGAGCAGTTCTTC. Amino acids: CASSRIKTGTSSYNEQFF.